The TCR beta chain described here comes from a study of blood T cells in healthy people across ages (dated by TCRdb to the mid-2010s). Context from the whole study: In model experiments, roughly one uniquely barcoded TCR beta cDNA molecule per two T cells was captured by template switching. To track age-related changes in TCR beta repertoire diversity, the study relied on deep sequencing normalized with unique cDNA molecular identifiers. For two donors (one aged 18 to 29 and one aged 80 or older), the study analyzed two additional independent replicas of 1 million unique cDNA reads from the same blood draw. Four age groups were formed from the donors: young (average approximately 15 years), middle-aged (approximately 40), aged (approximately 60) and long-lived (roughly 81).

The donors were 40 or so Caucasian individuals from Russia, aged roughly 6 to 100 years, who were systemically healthy. Each donor gave approximately 10 milliliters of peripheral blood, collected into EDTA-treated Vacutainer tubes. Ficoll-Paque density-gradient centrifugation was used to isolate PBMCs, with at least 7 million per sample. Trizol reagent was used to extract total RNA from the PBMCs, yielding at least 6 micrograms per sample. For every donor, an aliquot of PBMCs went through flow cytometry to measure the percentages of naive CD45RAhigh/CD27high T cells. Here is what the overall study found, with its caveats: Estimates of total diversity based on one million sequenced T cells were considered lower bounds and underestimates. Compared with the aged group, more naive CD4+ T cells, fewer expanded clones and increased TCR diversity were shown by the long-lived group, suggesting age selection. Because the CMV infection status of the donors was unknown, age-related changes in expanded clonotypes may potentially have been confounded. Observed TCR beta diversity correlated strongly with the percentage of naive T cells measured by flow cytometry. Because profiling used bulk unsorted PBMCs, naive and antigen-experienced compartments could not be compared conclusively. Observed TCR beta diversity per million T cells fell roughly linearly with age, and a significant reduction was already apparent by age about 36.

Receptor libraries were prepared by 5' RACE. Instrument on record: Illumina HiSeq 2500. The second PCR ran for roughly 6 to 11 cycles and used a J-beta primer mix along with a sample-barcoded 5' primer. A template-switch 5' adaptor carrying 12 random nucleotides introduced a unique molecular identifier onto each TCR beta cDNA molecule. Each sample yielded at least 3 million CDR3-containing paired-end reads. First-strand cDNA was synthesized from all RNA with the Mint cDNA synthesis kit, primed by a TRBC-specific oligonucleotide. All cDNA was treated with uracil-DNA glycosylase and then went through a first 18-cycle PCR with the universal primers M1SS and BC2_uni_R. Under the source paper's analysis protocol: Each sample was normalized by randomly selecting 1 million high-quality reads, each carrying a distinct molecular identifier. Reads with shared molecular identifiers were discarded instead of being binned into consensus sequences. MiTCR, set to a Q25 quality threshold and the strictest error-elimination algorithm, was used for CDR3 identification, clonotype clustering and error correction. A nonparametric unseen species model with Euler transformation was used to estimate lower-bound total TCR beta diversity. TCRdb handled the public reads itself, with Q25 trimming in fastp and clone calling in MiXCR, and kept productive beta chains. Entries that share a CDR3 protein sequence are merged under the most common genes and DNA. The V and J calls, along with clone size, are taken from TCRdb and not from the paper's own processing. The sample records fewer than 800,000 distinct CDR3 sequences, approximately 25% of which are singletons. In total, the top ten clones hold 9.4% of the sample.

The germline V gene supplies CDR1 LGHNA and CDR2 YSLEER. Counted from cysteine to phenylalanine, this CDR3 has 13 amino acids. Kept here is only the CDR3 DNA, which spans 39 bases and is read in frame from base 1. V loses 4 bases of germline sequence and J loses 5 bases, and the interval between the two ends is 11 bases. This clonotype was observed a handful of times. Its antigen specificity is not known. No much larger clonotype is one base removed from it; base qualities were not supplied. This sample also appeared in a second study, on T cells of mothers and their children. The second paper states: Nine systemically healthy Caucasian individuals, comprising three mothers and their six children, were included as donors. cDNA synthesis used all of the extracted RNA, with approximately 1.4 ug of RNA in each 15 ul reaction. Sample barcodes and 2-4 random nucleotides were added via the M1S primer in the second PCR. Over 8 million TCR beta CDR3 reads came from each mother, compared with roughly 2.8 million reads from each child. Thymic selection similarly shapes TCR recombination output in related and unrelated pairs, with minor effect from inherited differences. Normalized repertoire overlap was always found to be slightly, but never significantly, higher in related mother-child pairs than in unrelated mother-child pairs. No persistent microchimeric T cell clones were detected, at a sensitivity of approximately 100 clones per million clonotypes. Deep NGS was used in the study to compare the TCR beta repertoires of mothers and children and to look for features that separate related mother-child pairs from unrelated individuals. The mean age was about 40 +/- 4 years for the mothers and approximately 11 +/- 4 years for the children. After adapters were ligated using NEBNext reagents, the libraries underwent 100+100 nt paired-end sequencing on an Illumina HiSeq 2000. To prevent cross-contamination, the mother and child libraries were prepared a month apart and were sequenced in separate runs. For each donor, somewhere between roughly 450,000 and 2,100,000 distinct TCR beta clonotypes were identified. Naive TCR beta clonotypes were estimated from low-frequency clonotypes matched to each donor's FACS-determined naive share, without sorting.

The origin of this receptor is a boy aged 10-17 years in good health. The V and J segments used are TRBV4-3 and TRBJ2-5, with a tentative D gene TRBD2 over 6 matching bases. The sample comprised blood. The sequenced DNA is TGCGCCAGCAGCCGGGGGGTGTTGGAGACCCAGTACTTC. Its amino acids are CASSRGVLETQYF.